This T cell receptor beta chain was profiled in a study of T cells in Graves' hyperthyroidism and ophthalmopathy. What was amplified from RNA transcripts were TCR beta CDR3 regions. The primer set for the first-round RT-PCR of the TCR CDR3 was HTBI. In TCRdb, the multiplex PCR reads were re-called with MiXCR into one record per CDR3 protein. The data hold around 620,000 distinct CDR3 sequences, with 12% to 15% observed a single time. This clonotype was counted a few times. Its antigen is unknown. Study-level findings and limits: Researchers report that a 13 V-J model separated ophthalmopathy from stable hyperthyroidism. The majority of expanded thyroid clonotypes above 0.001 also appeared in blood.

Pregnant or lactating patients were excluded, as were those with uncontrolled infection or other autoimmune disease. Out of around 10 ml of fresh peripheral blood came the PBMCs. The CDR3 has 14 residues. Looked up from germline, CDR1 is SGHNT and CDR2 is YYREEE (reference sequence). Trimming removed 4 bases from V and 1 base from J, with 9 bases in between. The rearrangement uses TRBV5-4 and TRBJ1-3; D unclear. Sequenced sample: blood. The source is a young woman with Graves' ophthalmopathy. CDR3 DNA: TGTGCCAGCAGCCGGGGTTGGTCTGGAAACACCATATATTTT. Residues: CASSRGWSGNTIYF.